This TCR beta chain was found in a study of CD8 T cells in ankylosing spondylitis. As for this clonotype: Its target is not known.

Libraries of TCR beta came from quantitative 5'-RACE with molecular barcodes. MiXCR, run by TCRdb on the 5' RACE reads, gives a single entry per CDR3 protein. The table includes about 540,000 distinct CDR3 sequences, roughly 13% detected once. Study conclusions and caveats: Matched synovial fluid from ankylosing spondylitis patients was reported to be enriched for disease-linked clones. The study identified a TCR beta motif of eight highly homologous variants that appeared characteristic of ankylosing spondylitis blood.

V was clipped by 6 bases and J by 4 bases, with 11 bases between them. Germline V gene lookup returns CDR1 ENHRY and CDR2 SYGVKD. This CDR3 is built from 13 residues. The sample comprised blood, either unsorted or a sorted T cell fraction (not recorded which). The genes are TRBV10-3 and TRBJ2-3, with D perhaps assigned TRBD1 or TRBD2 (5 bases each). This clonotype was obtained from a male donor with ankylosing spondylitis. CDR3 DNA: TGTGCCATCAGCGGGGCGCCCGCAGATACGCAGTATTTT. This encodes CAISGAPADTQYF.